This T cell receptor beta chain derives from a study of CXCR3-negative and CXCR3-positive naive CD8 T cells. Via 5' RACE with UMI labels, TRB cDNA libraries were prepared. For each CDR3 protein, TCRdb gives one entry from its re-call of the 5' RACE reads, without DNA. Recorded for this sample: over 80,000 distinct CDR3 sequences. Sorts performed in triplicate captured 320,000 or so cells each from every CD8+ T cell subset. Study-level points and caveats: High diversity, comparable across both naive subsets, contrasted with much lower diversity in memory CD8+ cells.

CDR1 is SEHNR and CDR2 is FQNEAQ in the germline V gene (reference sequence). CDR3 length: 14 residues. To note about this clonotype: The antigen is not known.

The origin of this receptor is a human donor in good health. Some clones in this sample may be carry-over from other donors' samples. This chain joins TRBV7-9 and TRBJ1-5; the TCRdb call, TRBD1, lacks DNA for checking. The source material was naive CXCR3- CD8+ T cells from blood. Subset described: CD45RO-CCR7+CD27+CD95- naive CD8+ T cells lacking CXCR3 (TNR3-). The CDR3 loop reads CASSFRSGDQPQHF.